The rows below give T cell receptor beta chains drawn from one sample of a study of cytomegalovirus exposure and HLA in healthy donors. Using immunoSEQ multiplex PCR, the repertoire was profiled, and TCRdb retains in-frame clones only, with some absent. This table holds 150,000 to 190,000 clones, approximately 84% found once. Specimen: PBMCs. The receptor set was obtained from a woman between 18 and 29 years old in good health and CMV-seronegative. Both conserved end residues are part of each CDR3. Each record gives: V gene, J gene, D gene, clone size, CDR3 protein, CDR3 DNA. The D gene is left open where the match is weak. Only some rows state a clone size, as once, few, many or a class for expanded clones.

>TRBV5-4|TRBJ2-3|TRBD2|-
CASSEGLAGGVTDTQYF
TGTGCCAGCAGCGAGGGACTAGCGGGGGGGGTGACAGATACGCAGTATTTT
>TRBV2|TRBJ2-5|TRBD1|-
CASSDPQGARETQYF
TGTGCCAGCAGTGACCCACAGGGGGCGCGTGAGACCCAGTACTTC
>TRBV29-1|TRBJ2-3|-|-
CSVEDGIYTDTQYF
TGCAGCGTTGAGGACGGGATATACACAGATACGCAGTATTTT
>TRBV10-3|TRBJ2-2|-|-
CAISDRVGELFF
TGTGCCATCAGTGACCGGGTAGGGGAGCTGTTTTTT
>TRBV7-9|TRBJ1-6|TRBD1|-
CASSPRRTGGQDSPLHF
TGTGCCAGCAGCCCAAGACGCACAGGGGGCCAAGATTCACCCCTCCACTTT
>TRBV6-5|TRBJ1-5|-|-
CASSRRTNQPQHF
TGTGCCAGCAGTCGACGGACTAATCAGCCCCAGCATTTT
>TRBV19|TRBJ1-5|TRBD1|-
CASSTGGGQPQHF
TGTGCCAGTAGTACAGGGGGCGGGCAGCCCCAGCATTTT
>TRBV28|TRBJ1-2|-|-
CASSLYDSRYGYTF
TGTGCCAGCAGTTTATACGACAGTAGGTATGGCTACACCTTC
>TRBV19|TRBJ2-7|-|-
CASSIRREAYEQYF
TGTGCCAGTAGTATCCGCAGGGAGGCCTACGAGCAGTACTTC
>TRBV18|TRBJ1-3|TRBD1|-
CASSLRQGVGNTIYF
TGTGCCAGCTCACTACGACAGGGTGTTGGAAACACCATATATTTT
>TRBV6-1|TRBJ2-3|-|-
CASRIAPSTDTQYF
TGTGCCAGCAGGATAGCGCCCAGCACAGATACGCAGTATTTT
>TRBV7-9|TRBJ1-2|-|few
CASSLNSGILTF
TGTGCCAGCAGCTTAAATAGCGGTATTCTCACCTTC
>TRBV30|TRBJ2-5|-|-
CAWSVEGGPGETQYF
TGTGCCTGGAGTGTCGAGGGGGGGCCGGGAGAGACCCAGTACTTC
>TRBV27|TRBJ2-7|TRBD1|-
CASSSGTGDYEQYF
TGTGCCAGCAGTTCCGGGACAGGGGACTACGAGCAGTACTTC
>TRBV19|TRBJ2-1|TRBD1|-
CASRPGQTYNEQFF
TGTGCCAGTAGACCGGGACAGACCTACAATGAGCAGTTCTTC
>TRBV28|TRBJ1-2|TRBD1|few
CASTTPGQGYYGYTF
TGTGCCAGCACCACACCGGGACAGGGTTACTATGGCTACACCTTC
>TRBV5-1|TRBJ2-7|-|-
CASSLGAGPRNEQYF
TGCGCCAGCAGCTTGGGGGCAGGGCCTCGGAACGAGCAGTACTTC
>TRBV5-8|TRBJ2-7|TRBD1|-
CASSKTGDIHEQYF
TGTGCCAGCAGTAAAACAGGGGATATCCACGAGCAGTACTTC
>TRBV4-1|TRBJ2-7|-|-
CASSSTPGLSYEQYF
TGCGCCAGCAGCTCTACACCGGGACTGTCATACGAGCAGTACTTC
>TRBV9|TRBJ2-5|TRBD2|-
CASSVGVAGGPQETQYF
TGTGCCAGCAGCGTAGGAGTAGCGGGGGGGCCCCAAGAGACCCAGTACTTC
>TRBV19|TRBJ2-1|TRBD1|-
CASNSGQGPEQFF
TGTGCCAGTAACTCAGGACAGGGACCGGAGCAGTTCTTC
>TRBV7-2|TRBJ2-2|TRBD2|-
CASSPGLGGELFF
TGTGCCAGCAGCCCAGGACTAGGCGGGGAGCTGTTTTTT
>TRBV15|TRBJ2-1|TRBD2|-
CATSTRLAGGIYNEQFF
TGTGCCACCAGCACCCGACTAGCGGGAGGGATCTACAATGAGCAGTTCTTC
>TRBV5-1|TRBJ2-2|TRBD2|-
CASRHGLAGPNTGELFF
TGCGCCAGCCGTCACGGACTAGCGGGCCCGAACACCGGGGAGCTGTTTTTT
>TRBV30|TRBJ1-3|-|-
CAWRGGGNTIYF
TGTGCCTGGAGAGGCGGTGGAAACACCATATATTTT
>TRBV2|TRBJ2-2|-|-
CASRGTGRSSGELFF
TGTGCCAGCAGGGGGACTGGCCGAAGCTCCGGGGAGCTGTTTTTT
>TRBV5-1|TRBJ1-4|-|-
CASSLVQGNEKLFF
TGCGCCAGCAGCTTGGTTCAGGGAAATGAAAAACTGTTTTTT
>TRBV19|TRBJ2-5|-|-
CASSMWWDTEGIETQYF
TGTGCCAGTAGTATGTGGTGGGACACAGAAGGAATAGAGACCCAGTACTTC
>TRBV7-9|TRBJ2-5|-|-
CSSSPGTADQETQYF
TGTTCCAGCAGCCCAGGTACGGCAGACCAAGAGACCCAGTACTTC
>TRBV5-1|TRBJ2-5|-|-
CASSRRFRETQYF
TGCGCCAGCAGCCGGAGGTTTAGGGAGACCCAGTACTTC
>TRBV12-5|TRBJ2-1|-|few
CASGFPGDHNEQFF
TGTGCTAGTGGTTTCCCGGGGGACCACAATGAGCAGTTCTTC
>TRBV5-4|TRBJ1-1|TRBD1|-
CASSLDLDRVDTEAFF
TGTGCCAGCAGCTTGGATCTGGACAGGGTGGACACTGAAGCTTTCTTT
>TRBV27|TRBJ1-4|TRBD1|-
CASSLSRTGHLGLFF
TGTGCCAGCAGTTTATCACGGACAGGTCATTTAGGACTGTTTTTT
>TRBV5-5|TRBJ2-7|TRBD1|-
CASSSVGQGAYEQYF
TGTGCCAGCAGCAGTGTGGGACAGGGGGCCTACGAGCAGTACTTC
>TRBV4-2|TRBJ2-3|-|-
CASRTEVLLITDTQYF
TGTGCCAGCCGGACTGAGGTTCTGCTTATCACAGATACGCAGTATTTT
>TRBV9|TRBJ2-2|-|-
CASSYPGMGNTGELFF
TGTGCCAGCAGCTACCCAGGGATGGGGAACACCGGGGAGCTGTTTTTT
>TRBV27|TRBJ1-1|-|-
CASSLRVMNTEAFF
TGTGCCAGCAGTTTGCGGGTTATGAACACTGAAGCTTTCTTT
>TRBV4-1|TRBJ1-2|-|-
CASSHREQGSYGYTF
TGCGCCAGCAGCCATCGAGAACAGGGCTCGTATGGCTACACCTTC
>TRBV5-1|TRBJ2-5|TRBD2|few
CASSPGLAGGGETQYF
TGCGCCAGCAGCCCCGGACTAGCGGGGGGGGGAGAGACCCAGTACTTC
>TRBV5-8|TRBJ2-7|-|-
CASSLWVTLENQEQYF
TGTGCCAGCAGCCTGTGGGTGACTCTGGAGAATCAGGAGCAGTACTTC
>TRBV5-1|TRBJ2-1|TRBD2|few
CASSLDQAGGLTEQFF
TGCGCCAGCAGCTTAGACCAAGCGGGAGGGCTCACTGAGCAGTTCTTC
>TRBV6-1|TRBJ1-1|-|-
CASSRSQGGTEAFF
TGTGCCAGCAGTAGAAGTCAGGGAGGGACTGAAGCTTTCTTT
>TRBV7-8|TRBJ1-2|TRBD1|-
CASSLEGTDHYGYTF
TGTGCCAGCAGCTTAGAAGGGACAGATCATTATGGCTACACCTTC
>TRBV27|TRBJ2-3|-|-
CASSLGGRAGADTQYF
TGTGCCAGCAGTTTAGGTGGGAGGGCGGGGGCTGATACGCAGTATTTT
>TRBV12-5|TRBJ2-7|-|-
CASGLVRQGLRGEQYF
TGTGCTAGTGGTTTGGTACGACAGGGTCTGCGGGGCGAGCAGTACTTC
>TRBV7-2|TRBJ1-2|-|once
CASTREVLGRGYGYTF
TGTGCCAGCACCCGGGAAGTCCTCGGACGGGGCTATGGCTACACCTTC
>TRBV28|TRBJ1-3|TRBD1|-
CASKGQGENTIYF
TGTGCCAGCAAAGGGCAGGGGGAAAACACCATATATTTT
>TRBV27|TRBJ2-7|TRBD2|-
CASSPGLAGGLAYEQYF
TGTGCCAGCAGTCCGGGACTAGCGGGAGGGTTGGCCTACGAGCAGTACTTC
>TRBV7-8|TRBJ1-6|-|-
CASSLAPRAPLHF
TGTGCCAGCAGCTTAGCCCCCAGGGCACCCCTCCACTTT
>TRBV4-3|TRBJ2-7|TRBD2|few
CASSPIAGLEQYF
TGCGCCAGCAGCCCTATAGCGGGACTCGAGCAGTACTTC
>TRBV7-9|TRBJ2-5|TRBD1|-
CASSSAWTGGPKNQETQYF
TGTGCCAGCAGCTCGGCCTGGACAGGGGGCCCCAAAAACCAAGAGACCCAGTACTTC
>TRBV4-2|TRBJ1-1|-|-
CASSPLGGDTEAFF
TGTGCCAGCAGCCCCCTTGGGGGGGACACTGAAGCTTTCTTT
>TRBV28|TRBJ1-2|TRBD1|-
CASSLQVDRGRSYGYTF
TGTGCCAGCAGTTTACAAGTTGACAGGGGAAGAAGCTATGGCTACACCTTC
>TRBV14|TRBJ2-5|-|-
CASSQRGNQETQYF
TGTGCCAGCAGCCAAAGGGGGAACCAAGAGACCCAGTACTTC
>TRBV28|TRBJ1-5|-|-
CAIGQIGSNQPQHF
TGTGCCATAGGACAGATAGGGAGCAATCAGCCCCAGCATTTT
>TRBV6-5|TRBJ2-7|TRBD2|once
CASSYGGGNAYEQYF
TGTGCCAGCAGTTACGGGGGAGGGAACGCCTACGAGCAGTACTTC
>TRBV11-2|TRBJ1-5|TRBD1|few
CASSSRDRNQPQHF
TGTGCCAGCAGCTCCCGGGACAGGAATCAGCCCCAGCATTTT
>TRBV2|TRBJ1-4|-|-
CASTQWGLLNEKLFF
TGTGCCAGCACCCAGTGGGGGCTCCTTAATGAAAAACTGTTTTTT